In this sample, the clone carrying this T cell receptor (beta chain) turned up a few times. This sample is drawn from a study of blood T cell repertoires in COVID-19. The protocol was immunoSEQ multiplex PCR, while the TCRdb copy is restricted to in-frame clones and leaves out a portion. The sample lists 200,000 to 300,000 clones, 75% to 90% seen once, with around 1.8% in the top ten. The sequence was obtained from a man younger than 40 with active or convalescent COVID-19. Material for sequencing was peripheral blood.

CDR3 DNA: TGTGCCAGCAGCCCCCCTAGCGGGGGGCCCACCGGGGAGCTGTTTTTT. It yields the protein CASSPPSGGPTGELFF. This rearrangement joins TRBV7-2 to TRBJ2-2, with 11 bases matching TRBD2. V lost 5 bases and J lost 4; bases outside the gene matches: 6. The CDR3 totals 16 residues. In germline, CDR1 is SGHTA, CDR2 FQGNSA.